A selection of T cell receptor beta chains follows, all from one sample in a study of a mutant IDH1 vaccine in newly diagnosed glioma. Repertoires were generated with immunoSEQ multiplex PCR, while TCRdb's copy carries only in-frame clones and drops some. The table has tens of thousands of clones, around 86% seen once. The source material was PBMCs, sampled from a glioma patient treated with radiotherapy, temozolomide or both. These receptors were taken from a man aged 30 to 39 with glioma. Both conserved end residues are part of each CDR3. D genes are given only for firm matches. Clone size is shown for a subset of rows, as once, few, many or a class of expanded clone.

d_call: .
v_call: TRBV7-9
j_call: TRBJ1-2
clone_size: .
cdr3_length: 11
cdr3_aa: CALFTTYGYTF
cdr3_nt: TGTGCATTATTCACCACCTATGGCTACACCTTC

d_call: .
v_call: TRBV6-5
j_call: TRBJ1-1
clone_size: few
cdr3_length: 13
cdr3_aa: CASGLARATEAFF
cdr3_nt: TGTGCCAGCGGGTTAGCCAGGGCCACTGAAGCTTTCTTT

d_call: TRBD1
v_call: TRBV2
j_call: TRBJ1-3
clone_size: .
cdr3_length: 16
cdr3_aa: CASSPGQGAKGNTIYF
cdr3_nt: TGTGCCAGCAGTCCGGGACAGGGGGCAAAAGGAAACACCATATATTTT

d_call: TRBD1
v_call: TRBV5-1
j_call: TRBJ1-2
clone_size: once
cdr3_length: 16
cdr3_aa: CASSWGTGKKGIGYTF
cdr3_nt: TGCGCCAGCAGCTGGGGGACAGGGAAGAAGGGGATCGGCTACACCTTC

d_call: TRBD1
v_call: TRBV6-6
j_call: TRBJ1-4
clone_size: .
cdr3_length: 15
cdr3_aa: CASNRAGTGDEKLFF
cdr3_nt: TGTGCCAGCAACCGAGCAGGGACAGGGGATGAAAAACTGTTTTTT

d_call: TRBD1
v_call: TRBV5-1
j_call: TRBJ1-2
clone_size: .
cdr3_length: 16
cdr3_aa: CASSSVGTAPNYGYTF
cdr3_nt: TGCGCCAGCAGCTCAGTCGGGACAGCCCCGAACTATGGCTACACCTTC

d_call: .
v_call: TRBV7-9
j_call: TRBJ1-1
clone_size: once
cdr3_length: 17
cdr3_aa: CASSPPFLVTTNTEAFF
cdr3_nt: TGTGCCAGCAGCCCTCCTTTTCTAGTGACTACGAACACTGAAGCTTTCTTT

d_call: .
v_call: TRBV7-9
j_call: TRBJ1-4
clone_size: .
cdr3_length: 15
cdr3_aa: CASSSGAKSDEKLFF
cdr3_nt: TGTGCCAGCAGCTCGGGGGCAAAGTCCGATGAAAAACTGTTTTTT

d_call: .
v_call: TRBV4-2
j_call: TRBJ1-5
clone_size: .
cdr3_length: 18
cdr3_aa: CASSPGGDTRGGNQPQHF
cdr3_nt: TGTGCCAGCAGCCCGGGGGGGGACACCCGAGGTGGGAATCAGCCCCAGCATTTT

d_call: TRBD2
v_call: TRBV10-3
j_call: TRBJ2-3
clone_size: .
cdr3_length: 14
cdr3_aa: CAISGLAGPDTQYF
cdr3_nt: TGTGCCATCAGTGGACTAGCGGGGCCAGATACGCAGTATTTT

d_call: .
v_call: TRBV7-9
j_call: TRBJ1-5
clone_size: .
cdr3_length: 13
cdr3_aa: CASSLMETQPQHF
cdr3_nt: TGTGCCAGCAGCTTGATGGAGACTCAGCCCCAGCATTTT

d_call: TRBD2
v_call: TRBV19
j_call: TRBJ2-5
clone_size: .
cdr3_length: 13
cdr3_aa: CASTQGGRETQYF
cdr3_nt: TGTGCCAGTACCCAGGGAGGGCGGGAGACCCAGTACTTC

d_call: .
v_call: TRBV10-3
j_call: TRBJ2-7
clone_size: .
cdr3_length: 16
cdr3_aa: CAISELGARRTYEQYF
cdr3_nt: TGTGCCATCAGTGAACTCGGGGCAAGAAGGACCTACGAGCAGTACTTC

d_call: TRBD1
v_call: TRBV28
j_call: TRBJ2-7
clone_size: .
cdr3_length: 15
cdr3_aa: CASSTPGQATVRQYF
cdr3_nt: TGTGCCAGCAGCACCCCCGGACAGGCCACCGTCCGGCAGTACTTC

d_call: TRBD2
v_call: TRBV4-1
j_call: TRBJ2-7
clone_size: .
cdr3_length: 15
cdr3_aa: CASSQGTSGFYEQYF
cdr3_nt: TGCGCCAGCAGCCAAGGGACTAGCGGGTTCTACGAGCAGTACTTC

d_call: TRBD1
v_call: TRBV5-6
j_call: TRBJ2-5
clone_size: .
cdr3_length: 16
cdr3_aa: CASSSGTGAWRETQYF
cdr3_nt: TGTGCCAGCAGCTCCGGGACAGGGGCGTGGAGGGAGACCCAGTACTTC

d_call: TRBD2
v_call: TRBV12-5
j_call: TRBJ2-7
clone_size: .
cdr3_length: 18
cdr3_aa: CASGPPLGGTWCSYEQYF
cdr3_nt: TGTGCTAGTGGCCCCCCTTTGGGAGGGACGTGGTGCTCCTACGAGCAGTACTTC

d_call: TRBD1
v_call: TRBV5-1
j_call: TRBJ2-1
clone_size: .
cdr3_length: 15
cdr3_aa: CASSYGTGPYNEQFF
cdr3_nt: TGCGCCAGCAGCTACGGGACAGGGCCCTACAATGAGCAGTTCTTC

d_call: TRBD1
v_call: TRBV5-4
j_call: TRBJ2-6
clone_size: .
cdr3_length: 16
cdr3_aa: CASSWGTASGANVLTF
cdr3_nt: TGTGCCAGCAGCTGGGGGACAGCCTCTGGGGCCAACGTCCTGACTTTC

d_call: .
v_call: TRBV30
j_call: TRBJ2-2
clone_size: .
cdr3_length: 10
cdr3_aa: CAWSTGELFF
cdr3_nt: TGTGCCTGGAGTACCGGGGAGCTGTTTTTT

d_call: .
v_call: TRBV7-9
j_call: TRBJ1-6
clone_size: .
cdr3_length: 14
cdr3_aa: CASSPAGVGSPLHF
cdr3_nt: TGTGCCAGCAGCCCGGCCGGGGTGGGTTCACCCCTCCACTTT

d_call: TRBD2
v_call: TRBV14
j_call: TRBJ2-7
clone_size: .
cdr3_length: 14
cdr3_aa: CASSTGLASYEQYF
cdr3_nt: TGTGCCAGCAGCACCGGACTAGCCTCCTACGAGCAGTACTTC

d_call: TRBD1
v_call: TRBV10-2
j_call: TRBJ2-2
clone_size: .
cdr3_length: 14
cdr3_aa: CATGGLTNTGELFF
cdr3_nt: TGCGCGACAGGGGGACTAACGAACACCGGGGAGCTGTTTTTT

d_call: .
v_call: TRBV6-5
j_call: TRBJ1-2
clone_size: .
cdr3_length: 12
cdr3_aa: CASSSVGYGYTF
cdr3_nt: TGTGCCAGCAGTTCCGTCGGCTATGGCTACACCTTC

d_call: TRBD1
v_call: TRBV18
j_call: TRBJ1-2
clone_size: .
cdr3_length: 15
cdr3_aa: CASRTGGNTNYGYTF
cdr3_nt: TGTGCCAGCCGGACAGGGGGAAATACTAACTATGGCTACACCTTC

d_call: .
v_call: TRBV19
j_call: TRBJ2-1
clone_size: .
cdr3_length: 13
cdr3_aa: CASSIYTDNEQFF
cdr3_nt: TGTGCCAGTAGTATCTACACAGACAATGAGCAGTTCTTC

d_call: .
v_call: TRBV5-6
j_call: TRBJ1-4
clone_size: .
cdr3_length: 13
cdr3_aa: CASSLVQGEKLFF
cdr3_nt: TGTGCCAGCAGCCTAGTACAAGGCGAAAAACTGTTTTTT

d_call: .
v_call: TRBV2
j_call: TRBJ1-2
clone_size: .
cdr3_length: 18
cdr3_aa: CASRIPTEPTQLNYGYTF
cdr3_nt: TGTGCCAGCAGAATACCGACAGAACCTACACAACTTAACTATGGCTACACCTTC

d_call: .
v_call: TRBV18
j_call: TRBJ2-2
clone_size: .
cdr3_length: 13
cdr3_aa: CASSPAAAGELFF
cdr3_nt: TGTGCCAGCTCACCAGCGGCCGCCGGGGAGCTGTTTTTT

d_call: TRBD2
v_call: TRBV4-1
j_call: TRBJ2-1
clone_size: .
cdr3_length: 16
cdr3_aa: CASSQDQAGGVNEQFF
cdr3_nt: TGCGCCAGCAGCCAAGATCAAGCGGGGGGGGTAAATGAGCAGTTCTTC

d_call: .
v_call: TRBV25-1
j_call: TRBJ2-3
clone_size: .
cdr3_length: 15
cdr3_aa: CASSPGGGPTDTQYF
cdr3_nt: TGTGCCAGCAGTCCTGGGGGTGGGCCCACAGATACGCAGTATTTT

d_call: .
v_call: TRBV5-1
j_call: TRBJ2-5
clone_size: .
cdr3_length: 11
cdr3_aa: CASSRLETQYF
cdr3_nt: TGCGCCAGCAGCCGTCTGGAGACCCAGTACTTC